This T cell receptor (beta chain) was identified during a study of blood T cell repertoires in COVID-19. Across the whole study: Some COVID-19 samples were acute and others convalescent; all came from the United States, Italy and Spain. Sample material is recorded as cDNA or gDNA derived from T cells, B-cell-depleted T cells, or PBMCs.

In the study's own analysis: By means of reference gene primer amplification, nucleated cell counts were estimated. Assay used: immunoSEQ multiplex PCR; TCRdb lists only in-frame clones, some missing. The V and J calls and clone size come from that table; D and trimming were worked out from the DNA. The sample consists of 200,000 or so clones, roughly 85% of them appearing once. Losses at the gene ends were 9 bases for V and 7 bases for J; bases not matched to a gene: 11. The CDR3 runs to 14 residues. Germline V gene sequence: CDR1 KGHDR, CDR2 SFDVKD. V gene TRBV24-1 combines with J gene TRBJ2-5, with 9 bases fitting TRBD1. The clonotype originates from a young woman with acute or convalescent COVID-19. The sample taken for sequencing was peripheral blood. The CDR3 is CATRGQGISGTQYF. The DNA of the CDR3 is TGTGCCACCCGAGGACAGGGGATAAGCGGGACCCAGTACTTC.